The 17 T cell receptor beta chains in this list originate from one sample, sequenced in a study of Graves' ophthalmopathy and Graves' hyperthyroidism. TCR beta CDR3 regions were amplified from RNA transcripts. Scientists carried out first-round RT-PCR using HTBI primers and then a second-round multiplex PCR. TCRdb re-analysed the multiplex PCR reads in MiXCR, keeping a single row per CDR3 protein. The repertoire consists of fewer than 650,000 distinct CDR3 sequences, with approximately 21% occurring once and the leading ten covering roughly 7.4%. Sequencing was carried out using peripheral blood. The receptors stem from a woman aged 18 to 35 with stable Graves' hyperthyroidism. Some clones in this sample may be carry-over from other donors' samples.

As to this clonotype: This may be a read error: a much more frequent sequence differs by one nucleotide. The CDR3 region has the DNA TGTGCCAGCAGCCCTCGGCATTTGGGGCCTTCGGGCCACACCTTC. Translating gives CASSPRHLGPSGHTF. The chain recombines TRBV7-2 with TRBJ1-2; D is perhaps TRBD1 (5 bases). Between the trimmed V and J ends, which lost 5 bases and 12 bases, there was a span of 25 bases. Germline CDR1 reads SGHTA; CDR2 reads FQGNSA. The CDR3 runs to 15 residues.

This clonotype has a count of ten or more. The chain combines TRBV20-1 with TRBJ1-1; weak D call: TRBD1 (5 bases). V gave up 1 base and J gave up 4 bases, with 19 bases separating them. Germline assignment: CDR1 DFQATT and CDR2 SNEGSKA (reference sequence). This CDR3 is 16 amino acids long. CDR3 region: CSARGAGLGRGTEAFF. DNA of the CDR3: TGCAGTGCTAGAGGGGCAGGGTTGGGTCGAGGCACTGAAGCTTTCTTT.

There are many counts of this clonotype. The chain links TRBV7-9 to TRBJ2-7, with D possibly TRBD1 on 6 matching bases. This CDR3 spans 16 amino acids. V was shortened by 2 bases and J by 3 bases, with 17 bases between the two germline ends. Germline V lookup: CDR1 SEHNR, CDR2 FQNEAQ (reference sequence). The CDR3 region has the DNA TGTGCCAGCAGCTTAACAGGGCTGCGGGCCGGCTACGAGCAGTACTTC. Protein: CASSLTGLRAGYEQYF.

In its sample, this clonotype was seen many times. The CDR3 DNA reads TGTGCCAGCAGTTTAGCGGGACAGGGACGCACTGAAGCTTTCTTT. Amino acids: CASSLAGQGRTEAFF. The chain carries TRBV6-5 and TRBJ1-1; TRBD1 matches at 9 bases. The CDR3 sequence is 15 residues long. Trimming cost V 4 bases and J 4 bases; bases outside gene matches: 7. CDR1 is MNHEY, CDR2 SVGAGI, per germline.

This clonotype was seen repeatedly, ten times or more. V usage is TRBV4-1 and J usage is TRBJ1-6; no definite D call. CDR3 length: 15 residues. V gave up 0 bases and J gave up 6 bases, with 9 bases separating them. CDR1 and CDR2 from the germline V gene are MGHRA and YSYEKL. CDR3 in amino acids: CASSQEVSLNSPLHF. As DNA, the CDR3 is TGCGCCAGCAGCCAAGAAGTCAGCCTTAATTCACCCCTCCACTTT.

This clonotype was counted at least ten times. The chain has TRBV29-1 and TRBJ2-2; no definite D call. CDR3 size: 12 residues. V was cut by 7 bases and J by 1 base, with 7 bases left in between. CDR1 and CDR2 (germline): SQVTM, ANQGSEA. The CDR3 region is CSGGVNTGELFF. The CDR3 DNA follows: TGCAGCGGCGGTGTGAACACCGGGGAGCTGTTTTTT.

This clonotype has only a few counts. V gene TRBV20-1 combines with J gene TRBJ2-2; D might be TRBD2 (6 bases). From germline, CDR1 is DFQATT and CDR2 SNEGSKA (reference sequence). V lost 0 bases, J lost 1 base, and 9 bases lay in between. The CDR3 sequence is 15 residues long. For the CDR3, the DNA is TGCAGTGCTAGAGATCGGAGGGGGAACACCGGGGAGCTGTTTTTT. Protein product: CSARDRRGNTGELFF.

This clonotype has more than one count but fewer than ten. The rearrangement joins TRBV11-2 to TRBJ1-6; TRBD1 might be the D (6 bases). Trimming removed 5 bases at V and 9 bases at J, with 20 bases between. This CDR3 comprises 16 residues. The V gene's germline CDR1 is SGHAT and CDR2 FQNNGV. CDR3 sequence reads: CASSKWTAPLISPLHF. As DNA, the CDR3 is TGTGCCAGCAGCAAATGGACAGCTCCTCTAATTTCACCCCTCCACTTT.

There are many counts of this clonotype. The chain recombines TRBV5-1 with TRBJ1-5; no reliable D call. CDR1 and CDR2 (germline): SGHRS, YFSETQ. The CDR3 has 14 amino acids. The V end was cut by 0 bases, the J end by 3 bases, with 7 bases between. DNA for the CDR3: TGCGCCAGCAGCTTGGACAGCCACAATCAGCCCCAGCATTTT. Translated: CASSLDSHNQPQHF.

The V and J genes are TRBV12-3 or TRBV12-4 and TRBJ1-1, with D unclear. Deletions cut 3 bases from V and 3 bases from J, with 20 bases between. The CDR3 consists of 17 residues. For the CDR3, the DNA is TGTGCCAGCAGTTTTTTAAGGATCAAAACGGGATACACTGAAGCTTTCTTT. This translates into CASSFLRIKTGYTEAFF.

This sequence joins TRBV4-1 and TRBJ2-5; no reliable D call. V was trimmed by 0 bases and J by 1 base, leaving 12 bases between them. CDR1 and CDR2 from the germline V gene are MGHRA and YSYEKL. The CDR3 is 16 residues long. As DNA, the CDR3 is TGCGCCAGCAGCCAAGATTTACCCACGAGCCAAGAGACCCAGTACTTC. Translation gives CASSQDLPTSQETQYF.

This clonotype was recorded many times. The chain combines TRBV6-5 with TRBJ2-7; D perhaps matches TRBD1 (10 bases). With 7 bases removed from V and 4 bases from J, the gap between germline ends came to 20 bases. The CDR3 spans 15 residues. CDR1 MNHEY and CDR2 SVGAGI come from the germline V gene. The DNA of the CDR3 is TGTGCCAGCACGCGGGGGGGACAGGGGCAATACGAGCAGTACTTC. Translation gives CASTRGGQGQYEQYF.

This chain uses TRBV7-6 with TRBJ2-7; D is undetermined. Germline assignment: CDR1 SGHVS and CDR2 FNYEAQ. This CDR3 comprises 14 residues. V gave up 4 bases and J gave up 0 bases, with 10 bases separating them. CDR3 in amino acids: CASSSTRPSYEQYF. Written as DNA, the CDR3 is TGTGCCAGCAGCTCCACGAGGCCCTCCTACGAGCAGTACTTC.

This clonotype came up many times. V is TRBV20-1 and J is TRBJ2-2; TRBD1 matches at 8 bases. The CDR3 is 17 amino acids. J gave up 4 bases and V 0 bases, and 10 bases lay outside the gene matches. Germline V gives CDR1 DFQATT, CDR2 SNEGSKA (reference sequence). CDR3 protein: CSARDWDRQAGTGELFF. As DNA, the CDR3 is TGCAGTGCTAGAGATTGGGACAGGCAAGCTGGCACCGGGGAGCTGTTTTTT.

This clonotype was counted ten times or more. The V gene is TRBV28, the J gene TRBJ1-5, with a weak D call TRBD1 (5 bases). This CDR3 contains 12 residues. Germline CDR1 and CDR2: MDHEN and SYDVKM. Trimming pared 10 bases from V and 1 base from J, leaving 8 bases between. As DNA, the CDR3 is TGTGCCACTCCAGGGAGCAATCAGCCCCAGCATTTT. Its protein product is CATPGSNQPQHF. The full variable domain, with the rest looked up from reference TRBV28 and TRBJ1-5, is DVKVTQSSRYLVKRTGEKVFLECVQDMDHENMFWYRQDPGLGLRLIYFSYDVKMKEKGDIPEGYSVSREKKERFSLILESASTNQTSMYLCATPGSNQPQHFGDGTRLSIL.

This clonotype was observed many times. The chain links TRBV10-3 to TRBJ2-7; no reliable D call. Germline V gene data show CDR1 as ENHRY and CDR2 as SYGVKD. The length of the CDR3 is 15 residues. Trimming left V 6 bases short and J 4 bases short, with 19 bases between. CDR3 amino acids: CAISQDRASSYEQYF. The CDR3 DNA reads as TGTGCCATCAGCCAGGACCGAGCCTCCTCTTACGAGCAGTACTTC.

This clonotype was recorded at least ten times. The genes are TRBV5-1 and TRBJ1-2; D ambiguous. The CDR3 runs 15 residues. Germline-derived CDR1 and CDR2 are SGHRS and YFSETQ. V lost 4 bases, J lost 0 bases, and 13 bases lay in between. This CDR3 reads CASSRTAKTNYGYTF. CDR3 bases: TGCGCCAGCAGCAGGACGGCAAAAACTAACTATGGCTACACCTTC.